The clone carrying this TCR beta chain was observed once. The antigen is not known. The template for TCR beta VDJ and CDR3 sequence profiling was genomic DNA. Using its own MiXCR run on the reads, TCRdb lists one record per CDR3 protein. Counted here are about 250,000 distinct CDR3 sequences, around 43% occurring once; the ten biggest clones make up 6.5% to 8%. Patients picked for sequencing had shown CD8+CD57+ cell expansion detected by flow cytometry. Among the patients, all had severe acquired aplastic anemia. This CDR3 is 13 amino acids long. Germline V gene data show CDR1 as DFQATT and CDR2 as SNEGSKA (reference sequence). Trimming cost V 7 bases and J 6 bases; bases outside gene matches: 7. This specimen comes from a study of CD8+CD57+ T cells in acquired aplastic anemia. Study at large: When averaged, DNA from sorted CD4+ and CD8+ cells came to around 3.4 ug.

Study results and caveats: Researchers reported that CD8+ Simpson's diversity was not significantly different in patients versus controls. Patients shared some 30 CD8+ CDR3 sequences with controls.

The receptor's source is a human donor with aplastic anemia. The source material was sorted CD4+, CD8+, or CD8+CD57+ T cells (not recorded which) from PBMCs. V usage is TRBV20-1 and J usage is TRBJ2-7; 12 bases map to TRBD1. CDR3 sequence: CSVTGTGGFEQYF. The CDR3 DNA sequence: TGCAGTGTCACCGGGACAGGGGGCTTCGAGCAGTACTTC.